These 9 T cell receptor beta chains share one sample of origin, sequenced in a study of blood T cell repertoires in COVID-19. TCRdb keeps only in-frame clones here, not all; method: immunoSEQ multiplex PCR. The table shows roughly 200,000 clones, with about 86% occurring only once. Sequenced sample: peripheral blood. These receptors were collected from a man aged 40-49 years with active or convalescent COVID-19.

V and J are TRBV29-1 and TRBJ1-2, with 8 bases matching TRBD1. Germline V lookup: CDR1 SQVTM, CDR2 ANQGSEA. The length of the CDR3 is 13 residues. V dropped 4 bases and J dropped 6; count of bases not matched to a gene: 7. The CDR3 DNA reads as TGCAGCGTTGTAGGACAGGGACTTCATGGCTACACCTTC. Translating gives CSVVGQGLHGYTF.

This clone was detected a few times. The sample carries other DNA sequences with the same CDR3. The chain carries TRBV5-1 and TRBJ2-5, with D hard to call. The CDR3 is 11 amino acids. Per the germline V gene, CDR1 is SGHRS and CDR2 is YFSETQ. V gave up 3 bases and J gave up 2 bases, with 2 bases separating them. DNA for the CDR3: TGCGCCAGCAGCTCGCAAGAGACCCAGTACTTC. Protein: CASSSQETQYF.

The chain uses TRBV25-1 and TRBJ2-7; D gene ambiguous. Germline V gene data show CDR1 as MGHDK and CDR2 as SYGVNS. The CDR3 contains 14 residues. V lost 3 bases to trimming and J lost 2 bases, with 11 bases between them. CDR3 DNA sequence: TGTGCCAGCAGTGAGTCACCCAGTACCTACGAGCAGTACTTC. Amino acids: CASSESPSTYEQYF.

The chain has TRBV7-9 and TRBJ1-3, with D tentatively TRBD1 (5 bases). The germline V gene has CDR1 SEHNR and CDR2 FQNEAQ (reference sequence). V lost 3 bases and J 5 bases, leaving 11 bases between the germline ends. CDR3 size: 14 residues. The CDR3 coding sequence is TGTGCCAGCAGCTTTGCAGGGTTGAGAAACACCATATATTTT. Amino acids: CASSFAGLRNTIYF. The whole variable domain, filled in from reference TRBV7-9 and TRBJ1-3, reads DTGVSQNPRHKITKRGQNVTFRCDPISEHNRLYWYRQTLGQGPEFLTYFQNEAQLEKSRLLSDRFSAERPKGSFSTLEIQRTEQGDSAMYLCASSFAGLRNTIYFGEGSWLTVV.

CDR3 DNA sequence: TGCGCCAGCAGCCCGGAGATACTAGCGGGGACCCCTGGGTCCCAGTACTTC. Encoded protein: CASSPEILAGTPGSQYF. This sequence joins TRBV5-1 and TRBJ2-5, with 10 positions matching TRBD2. CDR3 length: 17 amino acids. Germline CDR1 reads SGHRS; CDR2 reads YFSETQ. V lost 4 bases and J lost 9; bases outside the gene matches: 18. The whole variable domain, filled in from reference TRBV5-1 and TRBJ2-5, reads KAGVTQTPRYLIKTRGQQVTLSCSPISGHRSVSWYQQTPGQGLQFLFEYFSETQRNKGNFPGRFSGRQFSNSRSEMNVSTLELGDSALYLCASSPEILAGTPGSQYFGPGTRLLVL.

The rearrangement joins TRBV10-1 to TRBJ2-3; 9 positions agree with TRBD2. Losses at the gene ends were 6 bases for V and 3 bases for J; bases not matched to a gene: 7. The length of the CDR3 is 15 residues. Germline CDR1 reads WNHNN; CDR2 reads SYGVQD (reference sequence). CDR3 region: CASSESGRRTDTQYF. The CDR3 nucleotides read TGCGCCAGCAGCGAAAGCGGGAGGAGGACAGATACGCAGTATTTT.

This clone was detected a few times. The genes are TRBV4-2 and TRBJ2-3, with TRBD2 matching 7 bases. Germline-derived CDR1 and CDR2 are LGHNA and YNFKEQ. J gave up 5 bases and V 2 bases, and 13 bases lay outside the gene matches. The CDR3 is 17 residues long. CDR3 nucleotides: TGTGCCAGCAGCCAAAATGGACTAGGAGGTTCGGTAGATACGCAGTATTTT. This gives the protein CASSQNGLGGSVDTQYF.

This chain links TRBV5-1 with TRBJ1-2, with TRBD1 matching 12 bases. Germline CDR1 SGHRS, CDR2 YFSETQ. The CDR3 runs 19 residues. V lost 4 bases to trimming and J lost 5 bases; unmatched junction nucleotides: 18. The CDR3 DNA is TGCGCCAGCAGCCTATATTCAGCGGGACAGGGGGCGCGTGTGTATGGCTACACCTTC. Protein product: CASSLYSAGQGARVYGYTF.

The chain uses TRBV7-3 and TRBJ1-1; D is uncertain. There are 14 residues in the CDR3. Germline-derived CDR1 and CDR2 are SGHTA and FQGTGA. The V end lost 0 bases, the J end lost 2 bases, and 7 bases lay between the germline ends. CDR3 in amino acids: CASSLTGLNTEAFF. CDR3 nucleotide sequence: TGTGCCAGCAGCTTAACTGGCCTCAACACTGAAGCTTTCTTT.